This T cell receptor beta chain was sequenced in a study of PD-1 blockade in classical Hodgkin lymphoma. TCRdb's table, derived via immunoSEQ multiplex PCR, lists solely in-frame clones and lacks some. The sample yields over 60,000 clones, roughly nine tenths seen once. This CDR3 has 13 amino acids. Deletions cut 3 bases from V and 1 base from J, with 6 bases between. The germline CDR1 and CDR2 sequences are LNHDA and SQIVND (reference sequence). Time point specified: cycle 4 day 1 (C4D1), after 5 to 7 weeks of nivolumab. With no exception, relapse followed autologous stem cell transplantation in all patients, and brentuximab vedotin exposure varied. Best responses included complete response and partial response; otherwise, the best response was progressive disease.

This chain joins TRBV19 and TRBJ1-1; no reliable D call. Specimen: peripheral blood mononuclear cells (PBMCs), collected before the fourth cycle of nivolumab. The origin of this receptor is a human donor with classical Hodgkin lymphoma. Here the CDR3 reads CASSIGRNTEAFF. DNA of the CDR3: TGTGCCAGTAGTATCGGCAGGAACACTGAAGCTTTCTTT.